This TCR beta chain was identified in a study of OX40 agonist ivuxolimab in advanced cancers. The CDR3 contains 14 residues. Trimming took off 1 base at V and 1 base at J, with 6 bases between the two ends. The germline V gene encodes CDR1 SGHTA and CDR2 FQGNSA. TCRdb's table, derived via immunoSEQ multiplex PCR, lists solely in-frame clones and lacks some. The sample carries 28,000 or so clones, around nine tenths recorded once. The rearrangement links TRBV7-2 to TRBJ2-3; D gene ambiguous. Specimen: CD4+ or CD8+ T cells sorted from blood, collected in a trial of the OX40 agonist ivuxolimab. This TCR derives from an adult with an advanced solid tumor such as melanoma, head and neck, liver or kidney cancer. CDR3 sequence: CASSLDPGTDTQYF. Here the CDR3 DNA reads TGTGCCAGCAGCTTAGACCCAGGCACAGATACGCAGTATTTT.